These 24 T cell receptor beta chains originate from one sample sequenced in a study of blood T cells in healthy people across ages. Using a J-beta primer mix together with a sample-barcoded 5' primer, a second PCR was run for roughly 6 to 12 cycles. Each CDR3 protein is one row after TCRdb ran MiXCR on the 5' RACE reads. Of around 1.5 million distinct CDR3 sequences listed, roughly 30% are singletons. Specimen: blood. The receptors shown here come from a woman aged 25 to 39 in good health.

The chain links TRBV20-1 to TRBJ2-3; D possibly corresponds to TRBD1 (6 bases). Germline values: CDR1 DFQATT, CDR2 SNEGSKA (reference sequence). V was pared by 6 bases and J by 4 bases, with 11 bases between. This CDR3 has 12 amino acids. DNA of the CDR3: TGCAGTGCCAGAAGGGGGTCAGATACGCAGTATTTT. This codes for CSARRGSDTQYF.

The rearrangement uses TRBV20-1 and TRBJ2-3, with D tentatively TRBD2 (5 bases). Germline CDR1 and CDR2: DFQATT and SNEGSKA (reference sequence). There are 13 residues in the CDR3. Trimming cost V 0 bases and J 8 bases, with 12 bases left between them. In DNA form, the CDR3 reads TGCAGTGCTAGAGACCCCAGTGGAGGTACGCAGTATTTT. Its protein product is CSARDPSGGTQYF.

Many counts were recorded for this clonotype. The chain recombines TRBV10-3 with TRBJ2-7; D uncertain. V lost 2 bases and J lost 11, with 13 bases in between. Per germline, CDR1 ENHRY and CDR2 SYGVKD. The CDR3 is 12 amino acids. This CDR3 reads CAISEPGSFEYF. CDR3 nucleotide sequence: TGTGCCATCAGTGAGCCGGGTAGCTTCGAGTACTTC.

This clonotype was found many times. This chain uses TRBV12-3 or TRBV12-4 with TRBJ1-6, with 10 bases lining up with TRBD1. V gave up 6 bases and J gave up 10 bases; unmatched junction bases: 6. This CDR3 is 14 amino acids long. Written as DNA, the CDR3 is TGTGCCAGCAGAACGACAGGGGGCGGATCACCCCTCCACTTT. Encoded protein: CASRTTGGGSPLHF.

This clonotype was counted a few times. The chain couples TRBV28 to TRBJ2-5; 7 nucleotides agree with TRBD2. Per germline, CDR1 MDHEN and CDR2 SYDVKM. J lost 7 bases, V lost 7 bases, and 9 bases had no gene match. This CDR3 has 13 residues. CDR3: CASNRGVYGTQYF. CDR3 DNA: TGTGCCAGCAACCGGGGGGTATATGGGACCCAGTACTTC.

Only one count was recorded for this clonotype. V and J are TRBV24-1 and TRBJ2-2, with D uncertain. The CDR3 runs 12 residues. The germline gives CDR1 KGHDR, CDR2 SFDVKD. V was shortened by 10 bases and J by 9 bases, with 14 bases between the two germline ends. CDR3 nucleotide sequence: TGTGCCACAAAGGCGGATGGGAGGGAGCTGTTTTTT. Its translation: CATKADGRELFF.

As for this clonotype: At one boundary the junction diverges from the germline segment, which might be a read error. The CDR3 here is CVSWEGTGTYEQYF. The CDR3 bases are TGTGTCAGCTGGGAGGGGACAGGGACCTACGAGCAGTACTTC. J is TRBJ2-7 and V is TRBV6-1, with 9 bases lining up with TRBD1. Germline assignment: CDR1 MNHNS and CDR2 SASEGT. The CDR3 spans 14 residues.

This clonotype showed up just a few times. The chain is built from TRBV11-2 and TRBJ2-7; D unclear. In germline, CDR1 is SGHAT, CDR2 FQNNGV. V was shortened by 1 base and J by 3 bases, with 7 bases between the two germline ends. There are 13 residues in the CDR3. CDR3 coding DNA: TGTGCCAGCAGCTTAGTCAGTCTCTACGAGCAGTACTTC. Amino acids: CASSLVSLYEQYF.

V is TRBV2 and J is TRBJ2-7; D might be TRBD1 (6 bases). V was pared by 7 bases and J by 5 bases, with 15 bases between. The CDR3 totals 13 residues. Germline-derived CDR1 and CDR2 are SNHLY and FYNNEI. In DNA form, the CDR3 reads TGTGCCAGCAATGGAGACAGGCGCCACGAGCAGTACTTC. It specifies CASNGDRRHEQYF.

V is TRBV10-2 and J is TRBJ2-7; 11 bases are a match to TRBD2. The CDR3 has 16 amino acids. In germline, CDR1 is WSHSY, CDR2 SAAADI. The junction had 7 bases not matched to a gene; V was cut back by 5 bases and J by 1 base. The CDR3 DNA follows: TGCGCCAGCAGTCTTAGCGGGGGGGCTTCTTCCTACGAGCAGTACTTC. Translated, it gives CASSLSGGASSYEQYF.

This chain connects TRBV20-1 to TRBJ2-7; D gene uncertain. The CDR3 has 17 amino acids. Germline values: CDR1 DFQATT, CDR2 SNEGSKA (reference sequence). V lost 0 bases and J 0 bases, leaving 18 bases between the germline ends. For the CDR3, the DNA is TGCAGTGCTAGAGATTCGGGTAATCCTTTGAGCTCCTACGAGCAGTACTTC. As protein: CSARDSGNPLSSYEQYF.

This clonotype occurred many times. The chain recombines TRBV7-8 with TRBJ2-5; the D gene is possibly TRBD2 (5 bases). V was clipped by 3 bases and J by 4 bases, with 12 bases between them. This CDR3 is 14 amino acids long. CDR1 is SGHVS and CDR2 is FQNEAQ in the germline V gene. CDR3 protein: CASSFGGLGETQYF. The CDR3 bases are TGTGCCAGCAGCTTCGGAGGTTTAGGAGAGACCCAGTACTTC.

V usage is TRBV11-1 and J usage is TRBJ2-1; 10 bases are a match to TRBD2. Per the germline V gene, CDR1 is SGHAT and CDR2 is FQDESV (reference sequence). This CDR3 spans 17 amino acids. V shed 7 bases, J shed 14 bases, and the junction held 23 bases outside the gene matches. The CDR3 reads CASTPRRGEKLAGSEFF. DNA for the CDR3: TGTGCCAGCACCCCAAGGAGGGGCGAGAAACTAGCGGGATCCGAGTTCTTC.

This chain connects TRBV14 to TRBJ1-1; D gene unclear. The CDR3 length is 13 residues. The germline CDR1 and CDR2 sequences are SGHDN and FVKESK. Between the trimmed V and J ends, which lost 0 bases and 5 bases, there was a span of 7 bases. The CDR3 region is CASSQERQTEAFF. In nucleotides, the CDR3 is TGTGCCAGCAGCCAAGAGAGACAAACTGAAGCTTTCTTT.

The rearrangement joins TRBV29-1 to TRBJ2-5, with TRBD2 matching over 11 bases. This CDR3 region has 13 residues. Germline assignment: CDR1 SQVTM and CDR2 ANQGSEA. V was clipped by 7 bases and J by 3 bases; unmatched bases: 4. In DNA form, the CDR3 reads TGCAGCGGGAAGGGACTAGCGGAAGAGACCCAGTACTTC. Translated, it gives CSGKGLAEETQYF.

The chain joins TRBV6-1 to TRBJ1-1, with a tentative D call TRBD1 (5 bases). From germline, CDR1 is MNHNS and CDR2 SASEGT. The CDR3 covers 15 residues. Trimming pared 3 bases from V and 4 bases from J, leaving 15 bases between. CDR3 amino acids: CASSDRRQSRTEAFF. CDR3 DNA: TGTGCCAGCAGTGACCGAAGACAGTCCCGCACTGAAGCTTTCTTT.

The rearrangement joins TRBV6-5 to TRBJ2-3, with 8 bases that match TRBD2. V lost 5 bases to trimming and J lost 4 bases; unmatched junction nucleotides: 8. This CDR3 spans 15 amino acids. Germline values: CDR1 MNHEY, CDR2 SVGAGI. The CDR3 sequence: CASSRGGLGADTQYF. In DNA, the CDR3 is TGTGCCAGCAGTCGGGGGGGCCTCGGTGCAGATACGCAGTATTTT.

The gene calls are TRBV6-1 and TRBJ2-1; the D call may be TRBD1 or TRBD2 (5 bases each). CDR1 MNHNS and CDR2 SASEGT come from the germline V gene. The V and J ends lost 4 bases and 4 bases respectively, with 14 bases between them. The CDR3 spans 15 residues. CDR3 sequence reads: CASSVSGRTYNEQFF. The CDR3 nucleotides are TGTGCCAGCAGTGTGTCGGGGCGGACGTACAATGAGCAGTTCTTC.

Notes on this clonotype: The CDR3 ends on some other residue instead of the conserved phenylalanine or tryptophan, so this is likely a read error. In DNA form, the CDR3 reads TGCAGTGCTAGTCCCGGACAGGCCTTCAGTCAGCCCCAGCATTGT. Translating gives CSASPGQAFSQPQHC. This sequence joins TRBV20-1 and TRBJ1-5, with 7 bases fitting TRBD1. J gave up 6 bases and V 3 bases, and 11 bases lay outside the gene matches. From germline, CDR1 is DFQATT and CDR2 SNEGSKA (reference sequence). This CDR3 is 15 amino acids long.

This clonotype has more than one count but fewer than ten. V is TRBV5-1 and J is TRBJ2-5; tentative D call: TRBD2 (5 bases). Trimming shortened V by 5 bases and J by 7 bases, and 18 bases separated the two germline ends. This CDR3 comprises 14 residues. CDR1 is SGHRS, CDR2 YFSETQ, per germline. In nucleotides, the CDR3 is TGCGCCAGCAGAGAGGGAATACTGATGGGGACCCAGTACTTC. Its translation is CASREGILMGTQYF.

This clonotype was seen a few times. The chain is built from TRBV29-1 and TRBJ1-2; D may be TRBD1 (6 bases). The V gene lost 4 bases and the J gene lost 5 bases, with 20 bases spanning the gap. Germline V CDR1 and CDR2: SQVTM, ANQGSEA. The CDR3 length is 15 residues. CDR3 sequence reads: CSVGAEQGHPYGYTF. Written as DNA, the CDR3 is TGCAGCGTTGGGGCCGAACAGGGACATCCGTATGGCTACACCTTC.

This clonotype was seen once. V usage is TRBV4-2 and J usage is TRBJ1-1; D may be TRBD1 (5 bases). CDR1 LGHNA and CDR2 YNFKEQ come from the germline V gene. V was cut by 0 bases and J by 0 bases, with 14 bases left in between. The CDR3 is 17 residues long. CDR3 coding DNA: TGTGCCAGCAGCCAAGATGGGGCAGGGACCATGAACACTGAAGCTTTCTTT. Its protein product is CASSQDGAGTMNTEAFF.

CDR3 protein: CAWNKPSTDTQYF. The CDR3 nucleotides are TGTGCCTGGAACAAACCTAGCACAGATACGCAGTATTTT. This sequence joins TRBV30 and TRBJ2-3; no clear D gene. The CDR3 sequence is 13 residues long. Germline V CDR1 and CDR2: GTSNPN, SVGIG (reference sequence). The ends were cut back, 4 bases at V and 0 bases at J, with 8 bases in the middle.

This clonotype showed up just a few times. J is TRBJ2-3 and V is TRBV9, with TRBD2 matching 8 bases. V trimming: 6 bases; J trimming: 2 bases; junction bases outside the gene matches: 11. Per the germline V gene, CDR1 is SGDLS and CDR2 is YYNGEE. This CDR3 region has 16 residues. CDR3 nucleotides: TGTGCCAGCACCGGAGGGGCGGGGGGCAACACAGATACGCAGTATTTT. The encoded protein is CASTGGAGGNTDTQYF.